This T cell receptor beta chain was obtained from a study of patients and donors after allogeneic stem cell transplantation. This clonotype was detected only a few times. MiXCR, run by TCRdb on the RT-PCR reads, gives a single entry per CDR3 protein. The repertoire includes 900,000 to 1,000,000 distinct CDR3 sequences, about 20% of them detected once, and 5.5% to 6.5% sits in the top ten. J was trimmed by 4 bases and V by 3 bases; bases with no gene match: 4. CDR1 is SGDLS, CDR2 YYNGEE, per germline. CDR3 size: 15 residues. The gene calls are TRBV9 and TRBJ2-1, with TRBD2 matching over 10 bases. The receptor was isolated from a human donor who was either an allogeneic HSCT recipient or a stem cell or donor lymphocyte infusion donor (not recorded which). It is not recorded whose cells these are; they may come from a transplant donor. The sequenced material came from blood, either unsorted or a sorted T cell fraction (not recorded which). The CDR3 DNA is TGTGCCAGCAGCGGACAACTAGCGGGATACAATGAGCAGTTCTTC. Translating it yields CASSGQLAGYNEQFF.